This passage covers 14 T cell receptor beta chains from one sample sequenced in a study of T cells in Graves' hyperthyroidism and ophthalmopathy (dated by TCRdb to between 2018 and 2020). Libraries were built with multiplex PCR. For sequencing, an Illumina HiSeq 2000 was employed. TCR beta CDR3 regions were amplified from RNA transcripts. For the first round of RT-PCR on the TCR CDR3, the HTBI primer set was used together with the Qiagen OneStep RT-PCR kit. TCRdb ran its own pipeline on the public reads, namely fastp trimming at Q25 and MiXCR clone calling, and kept in-frame beta chains. CDR3 protein sequences are deduplicated, and each keeps its most common genes and DNA. A total of 370,000 or so distinct CDR3 sequences appear in this sample, around an eighth of them only once. The biggest ten clones account for 20% to 25% of the sample. The sample was blood. These receptors came from a young man with Graves' hyperthyroidism that later progressed to Graves' ophthalmopathy.

Only a few counts were recorded for this clonotype. This rearrangement joins TRBV7-9 to TRBJ2-3, with 11 bases identical to TRBD2. V was pared by 5 bases and J by 2 bases, with 3 bases of the junction left unmatched. Germline lookup yields CDR1 SEHNR and CDR2 FQNEAQ (reference sequence). The CDR3 length is 15 residues. CDR3 coding DNA: TGTGCCAGCAGCCTTAGCGGGGGGGCCACAGATACGCAGTATTTT. This sequence encodes CASSLSGGATDTQYF.

To note about this clonotype: A much larger clone lies a single base off, so this may be a read error. This sequence joins TRBV13 and TRBJ1-6; D perhaps matches TRBD1 (5 bases). The CDR3 is made up of 15 amino acids. Germline assignment: CDR1 PRHDT and CDR2 FYEKMQ (reference sequence). V was shortened by 0 bases and J by 7 bases, with 10 bases between the two germline ends. CDR3 region: CASSLGGTRNSPLHF. In DNA, the CDR3 is TGTGCCAGCAGCTTAGGCGGGACGAGGAATTCACCCCTCCACTTT.

The chain couples TRBV30 to TRBJ2-3; possibly TRBD2 for D (7 bases). Between the trimmed V and J ends, which lost 8 bases and 6 bases, there was a span of 18 bases. The germline V gene has CDR1 GTSNPN and CDR2 SVGIG (reference sequence). The CDR3 extends over 13 amino acids. CDR3 nucleotide sequence: TGTGCCCATGGGGGGGCCGGGCACGATACGCAGTATTTT. Amino acids: CAHGGAGHDTQYF. Full variable domain (outside the CDR3, taken from reference TRBV30 and TRBJ2-3): SQTIHQWPATLVQPVGSPLSLECTVEGTSNPNLYWYRQAAGRGLQLLFYSVGIGQISSEVPQNLSASRPQDRQFILSSKKLLLSDSGFYLCAHGGAGHDTQYFGPGTRLTVL.

At least ten counts were recorded for this clonotype. The rearrangement joins TRBV18 to TRBJ1-4; D is perhaps TRBD1 (5 bases). The V gene's germline CDR1 is KGHSH and CDR2 LQKENI. V lost 3 bases and J lost 2, with 13 bases in between. The CDR3 is 16 residues long. CDR3 nucleotide sequence: TGTGCCAGCTCACCCTACTCGAGGGGCACTAATGAAAAACTGTTTTTT. Residues: CASSPYSRGTNEKLFF.

With respect to this clonotype: This may be a read error, as it is one base from a much larger clone. The chain recombines TRBV12-3 or TRBV12-4 with TRBJ1-1, with a possible D match to TRBD1 (5 bases). The CDR3 spans 15 residues. The DNA of the CDR3 is TGTGCCAGCAGTTTTCCAGGGAGAGAGAACTCTGAAGCTTTCTTT. This sequence encodes CASSFPGRENSEAFF.

This clonotype was found many times. The V call is TRBV11-2, the J call TRBJ2-5; D not resolved. With 1 base removed from V and 2 bases from J, the gap between germline ends came to 14 bases. The CDR3 has 16 residues. The V gene's germline CDR1 is SGHAT and CDR2 FQNNGV. In nucleotides, the CDR3 is TGTGCCAGCAGCTTAGGCAGTCTGGCGGCTCAAGAGACCCAGTACTTC. Its protein is CASSLGSLAAQETQYF.

About this clonotype: Given a much more abundant clone one base away, this may be a read error. The chain couples TRBV5-1 to TRBJ1-2; TRBD1 aligns across 10 bases. V lost 4 bases to trimming and J lost 4 bases; unmatched junction nucleotides: 1. The germline CDR1 and CDR2 sequences are SGHRS and YFSETQ. This CDR3 comprises 13 residues. The CDR3 bases are TGCGCCAGCAGCGGGGACAGGGGCTATGGCTACACCTTC. Translating it yields CASSGDRGYGYTF.

The gene calls are TRBV6-2 or TRBV6-3 and TRBJ2-7, with D uncertain. In germline, CDR1 is MNHEY, CDR2 SVGEGT. V was trimmed by 5 bases and J by 2 bases, leaving 10 bases between them. The CDR3 sequence is 13 residues long. The CDR3 nucleotides read TGTGCCAGCAGTAGGACCGATGCCTACGAGCAGTACTTC. This gives the protein CASSRTDAYEQYF.

This clonotype was seen more than once but under ten times. The genes are TRBV28 and TRBJ1-2; 7 bases fit TRBD1. The CDR3 runs 13 residues. J was trimmed by 4 bases and V by 6 bases; bases with no gene match: 5. The germline V gene has CDR1 MDHEN and CDR2 SYDVKM. Written as DNA, the CDR3 is TGTGCCAGCAGATCGGGACAGTCCTATGGCTACACCTTC. It codes for CASRSGQSYGYTF.

Many counts were recorded for this clonotype. This chain joins TRBV7-8 and TRBJ2-7; D is unresolved. This CDR3 region has 14 residues. CDR1 is SGHVS, CDR2 FQNEAQ, per germline. V lost 1 base and J lost 0, with 7 bases in between. CDR3 residues: CASSLEAVSYEQYF. In DNA form, the CDR3 reads TGTGCCAGCAGCTTAGAAGCAGTCTCCTACGAGCAGTACTTC.

This clonotype was seen at least ten times. V gene TRBV12-5 combines with J gene TRBJ1-1; tentatively, D is TRBD1 (5 bases). V was cut by 1 base and J by 0 bases, with 12 bases left in between. Germline lookup yields CDR1 LGHNT and CDR2 FRNRAP. The CDR3 consists of 16 residues. Here the CDR3 reads CASGLAVRDLNTEAFF. In nucleotides, the CDR3 is TGTGCTAGTGGTTTGGCCGTCAGGGATCTGAACACTGAAGCTTTCTTT.

The CDR3, as DNA: TGTGCCAGCACGGGACAGGGAAGAGGGAACTATGGCTACACCTTC. Encoded protein: CASTGQGRGNYGYTF. The J gene is TRBJ1-2, the V gene TRBV27; 9 bases are a match to TRBD1. The length of the CDR3 is 15 residues. Trimming took 7 bases from V and 2 from J; bases not matched to a gene: 8. Per germline, CDR1 MNHEY and CDR2 SMNVEV (reference sequence).

The chain carries TRBV20-1 and TRBJ1-1, with TRBD1 matching 7 bases. The CDR3 has 17 amino acids. Germline V gives CDR1 DFQATT, CDR2 SNEGSKA (reference sequence). The ends lost 3 bases at V and 1 base at J; junction bases unmatched: 14. The CDR3 bases are TGCAGTGCTAGGGGCTCGCCCAAACAGGGGAAGAACACTGAAGCTTTCTTT. Its translation is CSARGSPKQGKNTEAFF.

CDR3 nucleotides: TGTGCCAGCAGCGCCGAGGGTACGGACACAGATACGCAGTATTTT. It specifies CASSAEGTDTDTQYF. This chain links TRBV9 with TRBJ2-3; a possible D gene is TRBD2 (5 bases). Trimming left V 3 bases short and J 2 bases short, with 13 bases between. Germline CDR1 and CDR2: SGDLS and YYNGEE. CDR3 length equals 15 residues.